This paragraph covers one T cell receptor beta chain sequence. The table came from immunoSEQ multiplex PCR; TCRdb's copy has only in-frame clones and leaves some out. The repertoire consists of approximately 65,000 clones, with around 94% occurring once and the leading ten covering approximately 3%. The record originates from a study of T cell changes during pregnancy in multiple sclerosis. CDR3 size: 15 residues. The V gene end was trimmed by 4 bases and the J gene end by 8 bases; junction bases not matched to a gene: 13. Germline V CDR1 and CDR2: MGHRA, YSYEKL. The sample in question was CD8+ T cells from peripheral blood mononuclear cells, obtained in the third trimester of pregnancy. The TCR sequence derives from a female donor in good health, enrolled as a control in a pregnancy study. The chain uses TRBV4-1 and TRBJ1-2; TRBD1 aligns across 7 bases. In DNA, the CDR3 is TGCGCCAGCAGCCCACATAGTGGGACAGCTGTCGGCTACACCTTC. Protein product: CASSPHSGTAVGYTF.